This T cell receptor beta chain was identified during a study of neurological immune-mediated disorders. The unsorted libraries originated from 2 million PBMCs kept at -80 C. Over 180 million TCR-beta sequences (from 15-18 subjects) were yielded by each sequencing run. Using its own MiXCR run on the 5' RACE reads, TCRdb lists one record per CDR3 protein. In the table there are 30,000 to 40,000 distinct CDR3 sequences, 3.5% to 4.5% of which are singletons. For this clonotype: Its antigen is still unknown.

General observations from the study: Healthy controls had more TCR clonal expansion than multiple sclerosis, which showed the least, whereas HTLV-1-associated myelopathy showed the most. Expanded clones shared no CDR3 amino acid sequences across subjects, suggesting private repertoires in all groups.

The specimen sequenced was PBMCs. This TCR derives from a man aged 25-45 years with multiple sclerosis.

CDR3 in amino acids: CASSATLGRGTPLQRYTF. The CDR3 DNA sequence: TGTGCCAGCAGCGCCACTTTAGGGAGGGGGACACCCCTTCAGCGCTACACCTTC. The chain links TRBV9 to TRBJ1-2, with D perhaps matching TRBD1 (6 bases). CDR1 and CDR2 from the germline V gene are SGDLS and YYNGEE. Trimming cost V 3 bases and J 9 bases, with 30 bases left between them. The CDR3 consists of 18 residues.